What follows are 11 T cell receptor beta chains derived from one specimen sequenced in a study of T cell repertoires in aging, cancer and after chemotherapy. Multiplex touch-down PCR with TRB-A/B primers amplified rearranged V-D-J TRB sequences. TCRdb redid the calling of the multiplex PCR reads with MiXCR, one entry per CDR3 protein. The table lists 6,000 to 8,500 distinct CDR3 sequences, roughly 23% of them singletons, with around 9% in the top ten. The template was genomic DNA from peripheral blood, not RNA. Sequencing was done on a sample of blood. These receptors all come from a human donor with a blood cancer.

CDR3 coding DNA: TGTGCCAGCAGTTCCCGCCTCCAGGGTAGGGGAGGCTACACCTTC. Its protein product is CASSSRLQGRGGYTF. The chain joins TRBV28 to TRBJ1-2, with a weak D call TRBD1 (5 bases). The CDR3 covers 15 residues. Germline V gene lookup returns CDR1 MDHEN and CDR2 SYDVKM. Trimming left V 4 bases short and J 8 bases short, with 20 bases between.

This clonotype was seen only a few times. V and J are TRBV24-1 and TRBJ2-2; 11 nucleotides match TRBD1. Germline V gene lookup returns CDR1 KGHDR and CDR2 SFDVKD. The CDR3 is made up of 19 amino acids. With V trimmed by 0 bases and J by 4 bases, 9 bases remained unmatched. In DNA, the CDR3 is TGTGCCACCAGTGATTTGCCCGGACAGGGGGCGCGTAGCACCGGGGAGCTGTTTTTT. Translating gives CATSDLPGQGARSTGELFF.

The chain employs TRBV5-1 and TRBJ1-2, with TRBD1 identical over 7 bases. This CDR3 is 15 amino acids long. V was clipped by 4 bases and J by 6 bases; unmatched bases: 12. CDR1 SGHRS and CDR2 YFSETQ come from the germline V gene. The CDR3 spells CASSPQRQGVNGYTF. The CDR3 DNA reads TGCGCCAGCAGCCCACAGCGGCAGGGGGTGAATGGCTACACCTTC.

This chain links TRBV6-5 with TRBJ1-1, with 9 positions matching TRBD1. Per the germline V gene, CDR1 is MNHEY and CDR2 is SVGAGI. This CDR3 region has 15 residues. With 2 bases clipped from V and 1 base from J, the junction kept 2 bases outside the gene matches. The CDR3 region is CASSYRTGANTEAFF. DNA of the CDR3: TGTGCCAGCAGTTACCGGACAGGGGCGAACACTGAAGCTTTCTTT.

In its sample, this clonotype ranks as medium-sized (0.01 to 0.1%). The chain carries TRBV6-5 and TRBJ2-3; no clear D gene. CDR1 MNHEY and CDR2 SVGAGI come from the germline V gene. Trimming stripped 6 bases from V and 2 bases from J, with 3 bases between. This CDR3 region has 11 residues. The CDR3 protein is CASRNTDTQYF. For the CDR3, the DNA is TGTGCCAGCAGGAACACAGATACGCAGTATTTT.

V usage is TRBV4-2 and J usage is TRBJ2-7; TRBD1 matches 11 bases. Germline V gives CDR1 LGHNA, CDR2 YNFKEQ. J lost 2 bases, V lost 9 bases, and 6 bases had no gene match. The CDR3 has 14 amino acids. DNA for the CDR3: TGTGCCAGTACGCCGGGACAGGGGGCCTACGAGCAGTACTTC. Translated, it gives CASTPGQGAYEQYF.

CDR3 protein: CASNQPYSGQGNSPLHF. The DNA for the CDR3 is TGTGCCAGCAACCAACCCTATTCGGGACAGGGAAATTCACCCCTCCACTTT. The rearrangement joins TRBV21-1 to TRBJ1-6; the table's D call TRBD1 went unverified against the DNA. TRBV21-1 is shown as a pseudogene. This CDR3 has 17 residues.

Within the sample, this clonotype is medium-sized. DNA of the CDR3: TGTGCCAGCAGGCGCACTAGCGGGAGAGGCGGGGAGCTGTTTTTT. Residues: CASRRTSGRGGELFF. This chain connects TRBV6-2 or TRBV6-3 to TRBJ2-2; 11 bases match TRBD2. V lost 6 bases and J lost 7; bases outside the gene matches: 7. This CDR3 comprises 15 residues. The germline CDR1 and CDR2 sequences are MNHEY and SVGEGT.

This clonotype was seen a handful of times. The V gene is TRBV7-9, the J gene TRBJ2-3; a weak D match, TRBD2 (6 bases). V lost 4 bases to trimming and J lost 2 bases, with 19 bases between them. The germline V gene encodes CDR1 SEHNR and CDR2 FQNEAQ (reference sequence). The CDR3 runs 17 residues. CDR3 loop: CASSYFPEGRNTDTQYF. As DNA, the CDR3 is TGTGCCAGCAGCTATTTTCCGGAGGGCCGAAACACAGATACGCAGTATTTT.

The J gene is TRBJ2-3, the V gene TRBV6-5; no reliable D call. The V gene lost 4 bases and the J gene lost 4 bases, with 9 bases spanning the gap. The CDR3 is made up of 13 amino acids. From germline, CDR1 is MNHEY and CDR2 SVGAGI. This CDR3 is CASSSHTSDTQYF. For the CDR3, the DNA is TGTGCCAGCAGTTCGCACACTTCAGATACGCAGTATTTT.

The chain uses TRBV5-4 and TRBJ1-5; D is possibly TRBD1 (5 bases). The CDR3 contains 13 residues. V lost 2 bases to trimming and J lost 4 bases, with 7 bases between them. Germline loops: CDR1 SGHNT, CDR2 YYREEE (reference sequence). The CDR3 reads CASSFQGNQPQHF. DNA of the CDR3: TGTGCCAGCAGCTTCCAGGGAAATCAGCCCCAGCATTTT. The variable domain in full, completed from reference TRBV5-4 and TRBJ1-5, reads ETGVTQSPTHLIKTRGQQVTLRCSSQSGHNTVSWYQQALGQGPQFIFQYYREEENGRGNFPPRFSGLQFPNYSSELNVNALELDDSALYLCASSFQGNQPQHFGDGTRLSIL.